The 30 T cell receptor beta chains in this list originate from one sample, sequenced in a study of cytomegalovirus exposure and HLA in healthy donors. The primer mix had 60 Vbeta and 13 Jbeta primers. TCRdb's table, derived via immunoSEQ multiplex PCR, lists solely in-frame clones and lacks some. The sample has over 70,000 clones, 74% seen once; the top ten hold roughly an eighth. The specimen was PBMCs. The receptors shown here come from a human donor in good health.

This clone was counted once. The rearrangement uses TRBV4-1 and TRBJ2-3; 11 bases are shared with TRBD2. This CDR3 comprises 14 residues. Trimming at V came to 10 bases and at J to 4 bases, leaving 7 bases not matched to a gene. Germline CDR1 and CDR2: MGHRA and YSYEKL. CDR3: CATFSGRAADTQYF. The CDR3 DNA sequence: TGCGCCACCTTTAGCGGGAGGGCGGCAGATACGCAGTATTTT.

This rearrangement joins TRBV5-1 to TRBJ2-2; 8 bases agree with TRBD2. Germline CDR1 is SGHRS and CDR2 is YFSETQ. The CDR3 has 14 amino acids. V dropped 0 bases and J dropped 7; count of bases not matched to a gene: 2. The CDR3 DNA follows: TGCGCCAGCAGCTTGGACAGCGGGAGCGGGGAGCTGTTTTTT. Translated, it gives CASSLDSGSGELFF.

In the case of this clone: Other DNA sequences in the same sample also yield this CDR3. The rearrangement joins TRBV28 to TRBJ2-1, with 10 positions matching TRBD2. V gave up 6 bases and J gave up 6 bases; unmatched junction bases: 8. This CDR3 has 15 amino acids. Germline loops: CDR1 MDHEN, CDR2 SYDVKM. The CDR3 here is CASSFPSGSVNEQFF. CDR3 coding DNA: TGTGCCAGCAGCTTCCCTAGCGGGAGTGTCAATGAGCAGTTCTTC.

This chain uses TRBV19 with TRBJ2-3; 7 bases align to TRBD1. There are 15 residues in the CDR3. Germline assignment: CDR1 LNHDA and CDR2 SQIVND (reference sequence). V shed 8 bases and J 1 base; nucleotides not matched to a gene: 9. This CDR3 reads CASALTTGGTDTQYF. In nucleotides, the CDR3 is TGTGCCAGTGCCCTCACTACAGGGGGCACAGATACGCAGTATTTT.

CDR3 coding DNA: TGTGCCAGCAGTCTTTCAGGGGGCACTAATCAGCCCCAGCATTTT. Encoded protein: CASSLSGGTNQPQHF. The chain employs TRBV6-5 and TRBJ1-5, with 8 positions matching TRBD1. In germline, CDR1 is MNHEY, CDR2 SVGAGI. The CDR3 extends over 15 amino acids. V gave up 5 bases and J gave up 4 bases; unmatched junction bases: 7.

The chain is built from TRBV28 and TRBJ2-1, with D maybe TRBD1 (6 bases). Trimming left V 8 bases short and J 6 bases short, with 11 bases between. The germline CDR1 and CDR2 sequences are MDHEN and SYDVKM. This CDR3 comprises 12 residues. The CDR3 loop is CASSGTTNEQFF. The CDR3 DNA follows: TGTGCCAGCTCCGGGACAACCAATGAGCAGTTCTTC.

The gene calls are TRBV5-1 and TRBJ1-3, with a possible D match to TRBD1 (5 bases). The V gene's germline CDR1 is SGHRS and CDR2 YFSETQ. CDR3 length equals 16 residues. The ends were cut back, 4 bases at V and 3 bases at J, with 17 bases in the middle. The CDR3 region has the DNA TGCGCCAGCAGCACCCATCCGGGGGAGGATGGAAACACCATATATTTT. This translates into CASSTHPGEDGNTIYF.

The chain employs TRBV28 and TRBJ1-4; TRBD1 matches at 12 bases. With V trimmed by 4 bases and J by 0 bases, 6 bases remained unmatched. Per the germline V gene, CDR1 is MDHEN and CDR2 is SYDVKM. This CDR3 comprises 18 residues. CDR3 sequence: CASSSQGTGGPTNEKLFF. CDR3 DNA: TGTGCCAGCAGTTCCCAGGGGACAGGGGGCCCAACTAATGAAAAACTGTTTTTT.

In its sample, this clone was seen a few times. The gene calls are TRBV28 and TRBJ2-7; 7 bases map to TRBD1. The length of the CDR3 is 20 residues. J lost 2 bases, V lost 2 bases, and 21 bases had no gene match. The germline V gene has CDR1 MDHEN and CDR2 SYDVKM. Written as DNA, the CDR3 is TGTGCCAGCAGTTTAGAGTACGCGACAGGGCAACTCACCGTGCCCTACGAGCAGTACTTC. Its translation is CASSLEYATGQLTVPYEQYF.

This chain uses TRBV6-1 with TRBJ1-1; no reliable D call. Trimming took off 2 bases at V and 6 bases at J, with 10 bases between the two ends. Germline CDR1 is MNHNS and CDR2 is SASEGT. The CDR3 totals 13 residues. CDR3 sequence (DNA): TGTGCCAGCAGTGAAAATAGTATGGCTGAAGCTTTCTTT. It translates to CASSENSMAEAFF.

This chain joins TRBV21-1 and TRBJ1-1; TRBD1, the table's D call, lacks a check against the DNA. TRBV21-1 is classified as a pseudogene. The CDR3 consists of 13 residues. As DNA, the CDR3 is TGTGCCAGCAGTGGACAGAACGACACTGAAGCTTTCTTT. It encodes CASSGQNDTEAFF.

This clone was seen a handful of times. The chain couples TRBV6-1 to TRBJ1-3, with 8 bases fitting TRBD1. CDR1 and CDR2 (germline): MNHNS, SASEGT. V lost 1 base and J lost 4; bases outside the gene matches: 3. This CDR3 spans 15 amino acids. The CDR3: CASSEVRQGGNTIYF. The CDR3 DNA reads as TGTGCCAGCAGTGAAGTACGACAGGGGGGAAACACCATATATTTT.

This sequence joins TRBV27 and TRBJ2-7; D is perhaps TRBD1 (6 bases). CDR3 length: 16 amino acids. Trimming took off 0 bases at V and 8 bases at J, with 20 bases between the two ends. Germline V CDR1 and CDR2: MNHEY, SMNVEV (reference sequence). The CDR3, as DNA: TGTGCCAGCAGTTTATCAAGGACAGCCTCTTCTATGAAGCAGTACTTC. Its protein product is CASSLSRTASSMKQYF.

The chain recombines TRBV28 with TRBJ1-2; no definite D call. The CDR3 loop spans 15 amino acids. Germline CDR1 and CDR2: MDHEN and SYDVKM. V lost 2 bases, J lost 4 bases, and 14 bases lay in between. The CDR3 coding sequence is TGTGCCAGCAGTTTAGGGCAGTTTAGTCCCTATGGCTACACCTTC. It translates to CASSLGQFSPYGYTF.

The CDR3 loop reads CSPGLAEVYNEQFF. In nucleotides, the CDR3 is TGCAGCCCAGGACTAGCGGAAGTCTACAATGAGCAGTTCTTC. V and J are TRBV29-1 and TRBJ2-1; TRBD2 aligns across 10 bases. V was clipped by 8 bases and J by 3 bases; unmatched bases: 7. The germline gives CDR1 SQVTM, CDR2 ANQGSEA. The CDR3 consists of 14 residues.

The chain has TRBV4-1 and TRBJ2-7, with D possibly matching TRBD1 (5 bases). Trimming removed 0 bases from V and 3 bases from J, with 15 bases in between. Germline V gene sequence: CDR1 MGHRA, CDR2 YSYEKL. CDR3 length equals 16 residues. This chain's CDR3 is CASSQDRAGISYEQYF. For the CDR3, the DNA is TGCGCCAGCAGCCAAGATCGGGCAGGGATAAGCTACGAGCAGTACTTC.

This clone was detected only a few times. V is TRBV11-2 and J is TRBJ2-3, with D perhaps TRBD1 (5 bases). The CDR3 length is 20 residues. CDR1 is SGHAT and CDR2 is FQNNGV in the germline V gene. V lost 0 bases, J lost 2 bases, and 24 bases lay in between. The CDR3 reads CASSLESSRVVNPTTDTQYF. CDR3 in DNA: TGTGCCAGCAGCTTAGAGTCCTCCAGGGTAGTTAACCCCACCACAGATACGCAGTATTTT.

J is TRBJ2-6 and V is TRBV30; tentative D call: TRBD1 (5 bases). The CDR3 totals 14 residues. Trimming cost V 2 bases and J 4 bases, with 9 bases left between them. Germline values: CDR1 GTSNPN, CDR2 SVGIG (reference sequence). As DNA, the CDR3 is TGTGCCTGGAGTCGCAGGGCCGGGGCCAACGTCCTGACTTTC. Translated: CAWSRRAGANVLTF.

This chain uses TRBV7-9 with TRBJ2-7; possibly TRBD1 for D (6 bases). V was cut by 5 bases and J by 7 bases, with 12 bases left in between. Germline V CDR1 and CDR2: SEHNR, FQNEAQ (reference sequence). The CDR3 totals 12 residues. CDR3 residues: CASSPRDKEQYF. CDR3 coding DNA: TGTGCCAGCAGCCCCCGGGACAAAGAGCAGTACTTC.

This clone was observed a few times. The chain couples TRBV2 to TRBJ1-1; D may be TRBD1 (5 bases). The CDR3 length is 13 residues. Trimming removed 7 bases from V and 3 bases from J, with 12 bases in between. CDR1 and CDR2 (germline): SNHLY, FYNNEI. The CDR3 DNA reads TGTGCCAGCAAGGCCGGGGACTACACTGAAGCTTTCTTT. This codes for CASKAGDYTEAFF.

The chain recombines TRBV30 with TRBJ1-2; D gene unclear. The CDR3 contains 11 residues. V gave up 5 bases and J gave up 3 bases, with 7 bases separating them. From germline, CDR1 is GTSNPN and CDR2 SVGIG (reference sequence). The CDR3 DNA reads as TGTGCCTGGGCCCAGGACTATGGCTACACCTTC. Translation: CAWAQDYGYTF.

The gene calls are TRBV25-1 and TRBJ2-5, with TRBD1 matching 8 bases. The germline gives CDR1 MGHDK, CDR2 SYGVNS. This CDR3 spans 13 amino acids. The CDR3 coding sequence is TGTCCCTCTATAACAGGGGGGCAAGAGACCCAGTACTTC. Translating it yields CPSITGGQETQYF.

This chain uses TRBV6-1 with TRBJ1-1; D perhaps matches TRBD1 (5 bases). The CDR3 is 10 residues long. V was cut by 6 bases and J by 8 bases, with 7 bases left in between. Germline V gene data show CDR1 as MNHNS and CDR2 as SASEGT. The CDR3: CASRAGEAFF. The CDR3 DNA sequence: TGTGCCAGCAGGGCAGGGGAAGCTTTCTTT.

The chain couples TRBV5-5 to TRBJ1-5; perhaps TRBD1 as D (6 bases). The CDR3 length is 13 residues. The germline gives CDR1 SGHKS, CDR2 YYEKEE (reference sequence). V shed 2 bases and J shed 5 bases, with 8 bases lying between them. CDR3 bases: TGTGCCAGCAGCTTACAGGGTTATCAGCCCCAGCATTTT. This sequence encodes CASSLQGYQPQHF. The full variable domain, its missing parts supplied by reference TRBV5-5 and TRBJ1-5, is DAGVTQSPTHLIKTRGQQVTLRCSPISGHKSVSWYQQVLGQGPQFIFQYYEKEERGRGNFPDRFSARQFPNYSSELNVNALLLGDSALYLCASSLQGYQPQHFGDGTRLSIL.

This clone has just one count. CDR3 region: CASSLVGRGKTEAFF. Here the CDR3 DNA reads TGTGCCAGCAGCTTGGTGGGCAGGGGTAAAACTGAAGCTTTCTTT. J is TRBJ1-1 and V is TRBV5-4, with a weak D call TRBD1 (6 bases). Germline CDR1 is SGHNT and CDR2 is YYREEE (reference sequence). This CDR3 region has 15 residues. Trimming pared 0 bases from V and 5 bases from J, leaving 14 bases between. The variable domain in full, completed from reference TRBV5-4 and TRBJ1-1, reads ETGVTQSPTHLIKTRGQQVTLRCSSQSGHNTVSWYQQALGQGPQFIFQYYREEENGRGNFPPRFSGLQFPNYSSELNVNALELDDSALYLCASSLVGRGKTEAFFGQGTRLTVV.

This clone was detected a few times. The J gene is TRBJ1-5, the V gene TRBV27; the D gene is possibly TRBD1 (6 bases). Germline V gene lookup returns CDR1 MNHEY and CDR2 SMNVEV (reference sequence). The CDR3 runs to 13 residues. The V end lost 5 bases, the J end lost 2 bases, and 7 bases lay between the germline ends. The CDR3 loop reads CASSHRGNQPQHF. The DNA of the CDR3 is TGTGCCAGCAGTCACAGGGGCAATCAGCCCCAGCATTTT.

This clone was observed a handful of times. The V and J genes are TRBV7-9 and TRBJ1-2; D might be TRBD1 (5 bases). This CDR3 spans 14 amino acids. V gave up 1 base and J gave up 2 bases, with 8 bases separating them. Germline-derived CDR1 and CDR2 are SEHNR and FQNEAQ (reference sequence). This chain's CDR3 is CASSLVSGNYGYTF. In DNA form, the CDR3 reads TGTGCCAGCAGCTTAGTATCAGGGAACTATGGCTACACCTTC.

This chain uses TRBV28 with TRBJ2-1; 8 bases align to TRBD2. The V and J ends lost 8 bases and 9 bases, in that order; junction bases with no gene match: 6. CDR1 and CDR2 from the germline V gene are MDHEN and SYDVKM. The CDR3 totals 12 residues. The CDR3 DNA reads TGTGCCAGCTGGAATCTAGCGGGTGAGCAGTTCTTC. Its translation: CASWNLAGEQFF.

The chain combines TRBV4-1 with TRBJ1-5; possibly TRBD1 for D (6 bases). Germline values: CDR1 MGHRA, CDR2 YSYEKL. V dropped 3 bases and J dropped 1 base, with 13 bases sitting between them. The CDR3 has 16 residues. The CDR3 DNA is TGCGCCAGCAGCCAGAGCGGGGGGCAAAGCAATCAGCCCCAGCATTTT. Protein: CASSQSGGQSNQPQHF.

This clone was seen only a few times. The CDR3 loop is CASSPGQGREKLFF. CDR3 coding DNA: TGTGCCAGCAGTCCCGGACAGGGAAGAGAAAAACTGTTTTTT. The V and J genes are TRBV6-5 and TRBJ1-4; 8 bases align to TRBD1. CDR1 is MNHEY and CDR2 is SVGAGI in the germline V gene. This CDR3 has 14 residues. J gave up 8 bases and V 5 bases, and 7 bases lay outside the gene matches.